This T cell receptor (beta chain) is from a study of cytomegalovirus exposure and HLA in healthy donors. Regarding the study as a whole: Among TCR beta chains of equal frequency, HLA-associated ones were more clonally expanded in a later analysis. In presence/absence analyses, roughly uniform sequencing depth across donors was assumed.

Researchers ran the PCR with 60 Vbeta and 13 Jbeta primers. Sequenced by immunoSEQ multiplex PCR; TCRdb stores in-frame clones only, minus some. The top ten hold over 3.5% of the sample, which has about 95,000 clones, 78% seen once. For this clone: Its target is not known.

The receptor's source is a woman in her thirties or forties in good health and CMV-seropositive. The source material was PBMCs.

Written as DNA, the CDR3 is TGTGCCAGCAGCATCCGTAGCGGGAGGACGTACAATGAGCAGTTCTTC. It translates to CASSIRSGRTYNEQFF. This chain joins TRBV9 and TRBJ2-1; TRBD2 agrees at 10 bases. J gave up 4 bases and V 4 bases, and 8 bases lay outside the gene matches. The CDR3 consists of 16 residues. Germline V lookup: CDR1 SGDLS, CDR2 YYNGEE.